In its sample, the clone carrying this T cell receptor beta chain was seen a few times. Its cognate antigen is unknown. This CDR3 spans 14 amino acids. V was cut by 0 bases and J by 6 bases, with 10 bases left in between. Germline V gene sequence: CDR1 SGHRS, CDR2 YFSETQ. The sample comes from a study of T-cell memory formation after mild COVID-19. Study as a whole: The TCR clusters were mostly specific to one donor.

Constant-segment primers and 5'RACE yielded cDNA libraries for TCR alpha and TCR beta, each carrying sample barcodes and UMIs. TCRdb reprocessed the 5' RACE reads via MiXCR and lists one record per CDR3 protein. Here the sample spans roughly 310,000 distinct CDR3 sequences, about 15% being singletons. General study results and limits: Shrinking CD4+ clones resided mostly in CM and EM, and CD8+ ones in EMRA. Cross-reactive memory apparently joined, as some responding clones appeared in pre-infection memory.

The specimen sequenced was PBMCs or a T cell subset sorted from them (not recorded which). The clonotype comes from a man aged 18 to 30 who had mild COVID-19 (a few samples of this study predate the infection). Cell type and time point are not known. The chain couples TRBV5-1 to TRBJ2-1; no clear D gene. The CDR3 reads CASSLGRRGNEQFF. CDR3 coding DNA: TGCGCCAGCAGCTTGGGTCGCAGAGGCAATGAGCAGTTCTTC.